One and the same sample provided the 13 T cell receptor beta chains below, sequenced in a study of blood T cell repertoires in COVID-19. Sequenced by immunoSEQ multiplex PCR; TCRdb stores in-frame clones only, minus some. Here the sample spans some 150,000 clones, around nine tenths being singletons. The sample was peripheral blood. The receptors stem from a woman in her forties or fifties with active or convalescent COVID-19.

The chain is built from TRBV6-5 and TRBJ1-2; D is perhaps TRBD1 (5 bases). The germline CDR1 and CDR2 sequences are MNHEY and SVGAGI. Trimming took off 6 bases at V and 1 base at J, with 9 bases between the two ends. The CDR3 runs to 13 residues. CDR3 amino acids: CASRRGGNYGYTF. The CDR3 DNA is TGTGCCAGCAGGCGGGGGGGTAACTATGGCTACACCTTC.

This chain joins TRBV2 and TRBJ1-6; D unresolved. Trimming shortened V by 2 bases and J by 4 bases, and 6 bases separated the two germline ends. The CDR3 has 14 amino acids. Germline assignment: CDR1 SNHLY and CDR2 FYNNEI. CDR3: CASSESGYNSPLHF. DNA for the CDR3: TGTGCCAGCAGTGAATCAGGTTATAATTCACCCCTCCACTTT.

This clone appeared once. This chain uses TRBV7-9 with TRBJ2-7, with D tentatively TRBD2 (5 bases). In germline, CDR1 is SEHNR, CDR2 FQNEAQ (reference sequence). The germline V and J ends were trimmed by 5 bases and 0 bases, with 14 bases remaining between them. CDR3 length equals 15 residues. CDR3 region: CASSHLPGSSYEQYF. The CDR3 DNA reads TGTGCCAGCAGCCACCTTCCGGGGAGCTCCTACGAGCAGTACTTC.

J is TRBJ2-2 and V is TRBV30, with a tentative D call TRBD2 (7 bases). The V and J ends lost 0 bases and 7 bases respectively, with 21 bases between them. Germline CDR1 and CDR2: GTSNPN and SVGIG (reference sequence). This CDR3 region has 17 residues. This chain's CDR3 is CAWSVGSLGGGGGELFF. The DNA of the CDR3 is TGTGCCTGGAGTGTAGGCAGTTTGGGCGGGGGCGGCGGGGAGCTGTTTTTT.

Only a few counts were recorded for this clone. The chain carries TRBV27 and TRBJ2-2; 11 bases match TRBD2. There are 17 residues in the CDR3. V lost 5 bases, J lost 2 bases, and 7 bases stayed unmatched. Germline CDR1 reads MNHEY; CDR2 reads SMNVEV (reference sequence). This CDR3 is CASSPGTSGANTGELFF. The CDR3 nucleotides read TGTGCCAGCAGTCCCGGGACTAGCGGAGCTAACACCGGGGAGCTGTTTTTT.

Many counts were recorded for this clone. This sequence joins TRBV3-1 (or the pseudogene TRBV3-2) and TRBJ1-2; TRBD1 aligns across 8 bases. The length of the CDR3 is 15 residues. Trimming at V came to 4 bases and at J to 5 bases, leaving 9 bases not matched to a gene. Germline V CDR1 and CDR2: LGHDT, YNNKEL (reference sequence). For the CDR3, the DNA is TGTGCCAGCAGCCGGTCTACAGGGGGTGGGTATGGCTACACCTTC. Amino acid sequence: CASSRSTGGGYGYTF.

V usage is TRBV6-2 or TRBV6-3 and J usage is TRBJ1-5; 7 nucleotides line up with TRBD1. V lost 6 bases, J lost 2 bases, and 4 bases stayed unmatched. CDR1 and CDR2 from the germline V gene are MNHEY and SVGEGT. The CDR3 totals 14 residues. The CDR3: CASSPGQRNQPQHF. CDR3 coding DNA: TGTGCCAGCAGCCCGGGACAGCGCAATCAGCCCCAGCATTTT.

The chain is built from TRBV18 and TRBJ2-3, with TRBD1 matching over 11 bases. The J segment lost 5 bases and the V segment lost 3 bases, leaving 7 bases of the junction unmatched. Germline values: CDR1 KGHSH, CDR2 LQKENI. This CDR3 is 16 amino acids long. CDR3 in DNA: TGTGCCAGCTCACCCTTTGGACAGGGGGCAAAAGATACGCAGTATTTT. Translation: CASSPFGQGAKDTQYF. The full variable domain, completed using reference TRBV18 and TRBJ2-3, is NAGVMQNPRHLVRRRGQEARLRCSPMKGHSHVYWYRQLPEEGLKFMVYLQKENIIDESGMPKERFSAEFPKEGPSILRIQQVVRGDSAAYFCASSPFGQGAKDTQYFGPGTRLTVL.

The chain recombines TRBV28 with TRBJ1-2; 7 positions match TRBD1. Per the germline V gene, CDR1 is MDHEN and CDR2 is SYDVKM. CDR3 length: 14 residues. The V and J ends lost 8 bases and 4 bases, in that order; junction bases with no gene match: 10. In DNA, the CDR3 is TGTGCCAGCGGTCCGGGACAGCTTATCTATGGCTACACCTTC. This sequence encodes CASGPGQLIYGYTF.

This clone was picked up a small number of times. V gene TRBV19 combines with J gene TRBJ2-7; possible D gene TRBD1, 6 bases. Germline V gene sequence: CDR1 LNHDA, CDR2 SQIVND (reference sequence). CDR3 length equals 14 residues. The ends were cut back, 4 bases at V and 3 bases at J, with 13 bases in the middle. The CDR3 here is CASSRDGQLYEQYF. CDR3 nucleotide sequence: TGTGCCAGTAGTAGGGACGGACAGCTCTACGAGCAGTACTTC.

The gene calls are TRBV3-1 (or the pseudogene TRBV3-2) and TRBJ2-3, with 7 nucleotides matching TRBD2. V was clipped by 5 bases and J by 1 base; unmatched bases: 9. From germline, CDR1 is LGHDT and CDR2 YNNKEL (reference sequence). The CDR3 contains 16 residues. CDR3 nucleotides: TGTGCCAGCAGCTCCCTTGCGGGAGCCGGCACAGATACGCAGTATTTT. It yields the protein CASSSLAGAGTDTQYF.

The V call is TRBV4-3, the J call TRBJ2-1; 7 nucleotides match TRBD1. Germline-derived CDR1 and CDR2 are LGHNA and YSLEER. The CDR3 length is 16 residues. Trimming cost V 0 bases and J 0 bases; bases outside gene matches: 2. DNA for the CDR3: TGCGCCAGCAGCCAAGAACAGGGGCTCTCCTACAATGAGCAGTTCTTC. Translating it yields CASSQEQGLSYNEQFF.

CDR3 residues: CASSVGGVSTSYGYTF. The DNA of the CDR3 is TGTGCCAGCAGCGTAGGGGGAGTCAGCACCAGCTATGGCTACACCTTC. This chain links TRBV9 with TRBJ1-2; D ambiguous. The CDR3 runs 16 residues. V lost 0 bases and J lost 4, with 16 bases in between. Germline V CDR1 and CDR2: SGDLS, YYNGEE.